Below, one T cell receptor (beta chain) is given with its context. The antigen it recognizes is unknown. Per-base qualities were not stored, and no clone one base away is much larger. V drops 5 bases and J drops 4 bases, leaving 6 bases in between. From the cysteine through the phenylalanine, the CDR3 covers 11 amino acids. The sequence is cut down to CDR3 DNA, 33 bases in frame from base 1. CDR1 and CDR2 (SGHTA, FQGNSA) derive from the germline V gene. The entry originates in a study of blood T cell repertoires in COVID-19 (dated by TCRdb to about 2020). Regarding the study in general: Samples from collaborators originated in the United States, Italy and Spain and spanned both the acute and convalescent phases of COVID-19. Samples came from the ongoing ImmuneRACE study (first 160 participants) plus 1,254 subjects from 6 global collaborators. HLA class I and class II types, where available, came from metadata supplied by the sample provider rather than from assay-based typing. The dataset comprised deeply sampled blood TCRbeta repertoires from subjects exposed to, actively infected with, or recovered from COVID-19. The repertoires were released in a freely available public database meant as a resource for research on the immune response to SARS-CoV-2. The sample metadata nearly always contained a de-identified subject ID, COVID-19 status, age in years and sex. The prospective study material was composed of cDNA or gDNA derived from T cells, B-cell-depleted T cells, or PBMCs. Findings and caveats that apply to the study as a whole: Clinical and demographic metadata were provided uncurated, with the amount varying by source and participant.

Each collaborating institution followed its own protocols to collect whole blood in K2EDTA tubes. For TCRbeta analysis, collaborator samples were shipped as frozen whole blood, as isolated PBMCs, or as DNA extracted from either sample type. The immunoSEQ Assay, a bias-controlled multiplex PCR, was used to amplify TCRbeta CDR3 regions from genomic DNA. Per the authors' processing: Nucleated cell counts per sample were estimated from amplification of reference gene primers within the assay. To quantify the absolute abundance of each unique TCRbeta CDR3 rearrangement, sequence reads were collapsed and filtered. For each sample, productive Simpson clonality was calculated as the square root of Simpson's diversity index over productive rearrangements. As stored in TCRdb, this immuneACCESS dataset retains in-frame rearrangements with V and J assigned. A fraction of the clones does not appear; measured against another copy, unresolved V genes explain less than half of the discrepancy, and the remainder lacks a known reason. The V and J calls and clone size come from that table; D and trimming were worked out from the DNA. A total of about 66,000 clones appear in this sample, nearly 90% of them only once. The ten largest account for 1.4% to 1.5% of the sample.

This TCR derives from a man aged 55 to 70 with acute or convalescent COVID-19. The V gene is TRBV7-2 and the J gene is TRBJ2-7; no D gene can be assigned with confidence. The material sequenced was peripheral blood. CDR3 sequence: CASSPGYEQYF. The nucleotide sequence reads as follows: TGTGCCAGCAGCCCCGGGTACGAGCAGTACTTC.